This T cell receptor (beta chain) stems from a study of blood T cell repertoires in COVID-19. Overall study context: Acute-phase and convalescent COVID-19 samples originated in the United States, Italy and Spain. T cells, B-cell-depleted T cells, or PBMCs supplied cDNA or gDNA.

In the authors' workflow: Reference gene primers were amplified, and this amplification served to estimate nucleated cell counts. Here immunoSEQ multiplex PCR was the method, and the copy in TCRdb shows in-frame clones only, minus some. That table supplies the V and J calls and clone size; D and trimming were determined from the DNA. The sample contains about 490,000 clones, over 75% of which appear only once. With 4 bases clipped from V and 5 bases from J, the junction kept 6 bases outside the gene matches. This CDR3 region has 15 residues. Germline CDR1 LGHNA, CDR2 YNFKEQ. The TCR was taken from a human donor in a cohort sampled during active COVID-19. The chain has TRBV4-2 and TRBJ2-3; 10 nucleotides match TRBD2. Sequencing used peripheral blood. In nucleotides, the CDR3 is TGTGCCAGCAGCCGGGCTAGCGGGAGCGAAGATACGCAGTATTTT. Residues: CASSRASGSEDTQYF.